This T cell receptor beta chain emerged from a study of OX40 agonist ivuxolimab in advanced cancers. Clones were read by immunoSEQ multiplex PCR, and TCRdb kept only the in-frame ones, dropping some. The sample holds approximately 41,000 clones, roughly 90% seen once. The length of the CDR3 is 12 residues. Trimming removed 4 bases from V and 12 bases from J, with 15 bases in between. Germline CDR1 is MNHEY and CDR2 is SMNVEV (reference sequence). The chain employs TRBV27 and TRBJ1-1, with D possibly TRBD1 on 5 matching bases. The TCR originated in an adult with an advanced solid tumor such as melanoma, head and neck, liver or kidney cancer. This specimen consisted of CD4+ or CD8+ T cells sorted from blood, obtained in a trial of the OX40 agonist ivuxolimab. As DNA, the CDR3 is TGTGCCAGCAGTTCCCGGGGCCGAGGCCCTTTCTTT. Its protein is CASSSRGRGPFF.